This TCR beta chain is drawn from a study of CD8+ T cells in alopecia areata. Study results and caveats: Affected lesional scalp, above all in alopecia totalis/universalis, was more clonal than normal scalp. As there was one nonresponder, how baseline CD8+ expansion relates to response remains uncertain.

CDR1 and CDR2 from the germline V gene are MGHRA and YSYEKL. The junction had 8 bases not matched to a gene; V was cut back by 4 bases and J by 7 bases. CDR3 length: 15 amino acids. This clone appeared many times. Its antigen is unknown. This sample's treatment: oral pan-JAK inhibitor, 5-10 mg twice daily. In each case, RNA was isolated and then reverse transcribed into cDNA as the sequencing template. TCRdb keeps only in-frame clones here, not all; method: immunoSEQ multiplex PCR. In the table there are over 100,000 clones, roughly three fifths of which are singletons. This specimen was CD8+ T cells sorted from blood, taken at week 24, from a patient treated with tofacitinib. The chain uses TRBV4-1 and TRBJ2-1; 9 bases map to TRBD2. This receptor was taken from a human donor with alopecia areata. In DNA form, the CDR3 reads TGCGCCAGCAGCCCGAACAGCGGGGGGACGAATGAGCAGTTCTTC. As protein: CASSPNSGGTNEQFF.